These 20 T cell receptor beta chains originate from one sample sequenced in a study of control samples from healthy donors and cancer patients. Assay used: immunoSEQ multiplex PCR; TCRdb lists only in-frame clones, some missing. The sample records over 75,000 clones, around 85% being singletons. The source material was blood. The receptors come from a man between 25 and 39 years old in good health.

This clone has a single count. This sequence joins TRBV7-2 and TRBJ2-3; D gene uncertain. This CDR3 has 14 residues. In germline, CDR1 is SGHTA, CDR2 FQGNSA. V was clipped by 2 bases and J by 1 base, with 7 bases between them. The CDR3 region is CASSLSLGTDTQYF. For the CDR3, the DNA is TGTGCCAGCAGCTTAAGCCTCGGCACAGATACGCAGTATTTT.

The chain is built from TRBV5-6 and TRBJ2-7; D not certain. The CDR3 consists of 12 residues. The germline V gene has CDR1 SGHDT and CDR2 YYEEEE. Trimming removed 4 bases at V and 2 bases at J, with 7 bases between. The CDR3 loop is CASSVETYEQYF. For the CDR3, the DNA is TGTGCCAGCAGCGTCGAGACCTACGAGCAGTACTTC.

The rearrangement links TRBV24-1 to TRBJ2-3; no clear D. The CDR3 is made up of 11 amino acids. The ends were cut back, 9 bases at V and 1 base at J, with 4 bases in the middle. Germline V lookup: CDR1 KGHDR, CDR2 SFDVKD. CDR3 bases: TGTGCCACCCAGGGCACAGATACGCAGTATTTT. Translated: CATQGTDTQYF.

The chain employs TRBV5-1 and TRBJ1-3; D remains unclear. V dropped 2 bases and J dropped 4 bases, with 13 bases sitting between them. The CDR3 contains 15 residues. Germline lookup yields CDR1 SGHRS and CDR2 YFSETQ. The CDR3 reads CASSLGPPSGNTIYF. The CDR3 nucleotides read TGCGCCAGCAGCTTAGGGCCGCCCTCGGGAAACACCATATATTTT.

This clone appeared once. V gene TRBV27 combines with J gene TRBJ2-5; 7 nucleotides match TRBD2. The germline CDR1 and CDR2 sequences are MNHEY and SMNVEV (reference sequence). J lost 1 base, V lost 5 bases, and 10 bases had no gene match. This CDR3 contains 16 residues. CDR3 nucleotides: TGTGCCAGCAGTACTCTCGTGGGGAGGGCCCAAGAGACCCAGTACTTC. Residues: CASSTLVGRAQETQYF.

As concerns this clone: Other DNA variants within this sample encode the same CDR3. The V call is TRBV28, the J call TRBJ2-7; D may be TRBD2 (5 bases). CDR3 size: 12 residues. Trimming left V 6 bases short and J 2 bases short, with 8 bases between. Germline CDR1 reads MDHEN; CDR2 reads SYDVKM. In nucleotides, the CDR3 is TGTGCCAGCAGCCCCGGGGCCTACGAGCAGTACTTC. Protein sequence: CASSPGAYEQYF. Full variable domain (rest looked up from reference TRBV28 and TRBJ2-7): DVKVTQSSRYLVKRTGEKVFLECVQDMDHENMFWYRQDPGLGLRLIYFSYDVKMKEKGDIPEGYSVSREKKERFSLILESASTNQTSMYLCASSPGAYEQYFGPGTRLTVT.

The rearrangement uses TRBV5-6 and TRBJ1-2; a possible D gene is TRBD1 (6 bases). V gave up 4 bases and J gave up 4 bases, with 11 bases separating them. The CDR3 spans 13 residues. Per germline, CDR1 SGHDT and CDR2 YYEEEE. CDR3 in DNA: TGTGCCAGCAGCCGCACAGGGCCCTATGGCTACACCTTC. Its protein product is CASSRTGPYGYTF.

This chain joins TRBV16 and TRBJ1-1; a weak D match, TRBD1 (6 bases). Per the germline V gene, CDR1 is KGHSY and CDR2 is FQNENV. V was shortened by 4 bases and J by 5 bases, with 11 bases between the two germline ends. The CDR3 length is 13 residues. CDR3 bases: TGTGCCAGCAGCCCAACAGGGTATACTGAAGCTTTCTTT. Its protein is CASSPTGYTEAFF.

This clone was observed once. CDR3 loop: CATSRERTTYNEQFF. CDR3 bases: TGTGCCACCAGCAGAGAAAGGACTACCTACAATGAGCAGTTCTTC. The V gene is TRBV15, the J gene TRBJ2-1, with D maybe TRBD2 (6 bases). Germline CDR1 reads LNHNV; CDR2 reads YYDKDF (reference sequence). The germline V and J ends were trimmed by 0 bases and 2 bases, with 8 bases remaining between them. The CDR3 totals 15 residues. The variable domain in full, completed from reference TRBV15 and TRBJ2-1, reads DAMVIQNPRYQVTQFGKPVTLSCSQTLNHNVMYWYQQKSSQAPKLLFHYYDKDFNNEADTPDNFQSRRPNTSFCFLDIRSPGLGDTAMYLCATSRERTTYNEQFFGPGTRLTVL.

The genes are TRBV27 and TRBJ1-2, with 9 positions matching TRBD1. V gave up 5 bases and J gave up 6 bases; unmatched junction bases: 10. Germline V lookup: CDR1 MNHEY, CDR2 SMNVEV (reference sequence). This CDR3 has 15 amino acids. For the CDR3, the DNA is TGTGCCAGCAGTCCACGCGGACAGGGGCAGAATGGCTACACCTTC. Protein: CASSPRGQGQNGYTF.

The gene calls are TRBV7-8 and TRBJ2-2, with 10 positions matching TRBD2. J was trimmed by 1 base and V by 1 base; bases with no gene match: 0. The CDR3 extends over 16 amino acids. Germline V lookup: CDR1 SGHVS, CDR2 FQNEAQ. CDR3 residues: CASSLGLAGNTGELFF. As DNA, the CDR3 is TGTGCCAGCAGCTTAGGACTAGCGGGGAACACCGGGGAGCTGTTTTTT.

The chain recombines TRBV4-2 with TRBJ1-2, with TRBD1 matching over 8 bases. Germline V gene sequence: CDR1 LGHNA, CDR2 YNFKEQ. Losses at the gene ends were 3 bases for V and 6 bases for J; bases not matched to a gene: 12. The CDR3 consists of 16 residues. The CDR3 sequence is CASSHLNPGQVNGYTF. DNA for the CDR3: TGTGCCAGCAGCCACCTTAACCCGGGACAGGTCAATGGCTACACCTTC.

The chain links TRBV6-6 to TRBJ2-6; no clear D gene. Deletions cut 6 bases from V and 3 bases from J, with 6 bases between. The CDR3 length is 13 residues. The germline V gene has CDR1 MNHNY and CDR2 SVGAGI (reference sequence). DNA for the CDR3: TGTGCCAGCAGATTAGGTGGGGCCAACGTCCTGACTTTC. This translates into CASRLGGANVLTF.

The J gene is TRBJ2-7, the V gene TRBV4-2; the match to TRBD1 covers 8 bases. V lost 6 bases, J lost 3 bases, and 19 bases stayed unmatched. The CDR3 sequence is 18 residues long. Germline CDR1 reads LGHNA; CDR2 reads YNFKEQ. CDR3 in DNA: TGTGCCAGCAGTTCAAGATGGGATCCAGGACAGGGTGACTACGAGCAGTACTTC. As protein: CASSSRWDPGQGDYEQYF.

The CDR3 loop reads CAWNLRGDTDTQYF. CDR3 coding DNA: TGTGCCTGGAATCTAAGGGGGGACACAGATACGCAGTATTTT. The J gene is TRBJ2-3, the V gene TRBV30; D might be TRBD1 or TRBD2, each matching 6 bases. V was trimmed by 4 bases and J by 2 bases, leaving 13 bases between them. This CDR3 is 14 amino acids long. Germline V gene data show CDR1 as GTSNPN and CDR2 as SVGIG (reference sequence).

For the CDR3, the DNA is TGTGCCAGTAGTACCGTCATCTACACCGGGGAGCTGTTTTTT. It encodes CASSTVIYTGELFF. This chain connects TRBV19 to TRBJ2-2; D is ambiguous. CDR3 size: 14 residues. Germline-derived CDR1 and CDR2 are LNHDA and SQIVND (reference sequence). V gave up 4 bases and J gave up 3 bases, with 9 bases separating them.

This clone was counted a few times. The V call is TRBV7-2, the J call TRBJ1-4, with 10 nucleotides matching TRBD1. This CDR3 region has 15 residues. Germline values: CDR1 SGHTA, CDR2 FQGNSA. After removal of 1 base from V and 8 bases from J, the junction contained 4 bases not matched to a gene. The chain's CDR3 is CASSLGTGGGEKLFF. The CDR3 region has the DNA TGTGCCAGCAGCTTAGGGACAGGGGGTGGCGAAAAACTGTTTTTT.

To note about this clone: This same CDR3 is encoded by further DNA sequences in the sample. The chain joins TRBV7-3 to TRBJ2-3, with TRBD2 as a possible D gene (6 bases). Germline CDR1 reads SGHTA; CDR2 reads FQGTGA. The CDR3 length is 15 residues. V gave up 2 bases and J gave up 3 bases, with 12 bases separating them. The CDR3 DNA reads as TGTGCCAGCAGCTTATCGGGCGGGGTAACAGATACGCAGTATTTT. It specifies CASSLSGGVTDTQYF.

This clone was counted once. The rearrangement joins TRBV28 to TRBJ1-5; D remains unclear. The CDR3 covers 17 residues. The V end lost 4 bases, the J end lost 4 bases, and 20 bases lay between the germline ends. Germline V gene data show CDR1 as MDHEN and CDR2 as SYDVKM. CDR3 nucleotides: TGTGCCAGCAGTTATAACAGTAGAGAGGGTGCGAATCAGCCCCAGCATTTT. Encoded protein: CASSYNSREGANQPQHF.

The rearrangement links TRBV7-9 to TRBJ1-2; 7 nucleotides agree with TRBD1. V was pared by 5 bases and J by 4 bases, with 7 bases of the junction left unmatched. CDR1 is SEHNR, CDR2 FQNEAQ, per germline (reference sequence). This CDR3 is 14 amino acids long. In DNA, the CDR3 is TGTGCCAGCAGCCTGTCAGGGGGGGTCTATGGCTACACCTTC. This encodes CASSLSGGVYGYTF.